The clone carrying this T cell receptor (beta chain) ranks as medium-sized (0.01 to 0.1%). Its specificity is not known. Indicated time point: sample taken at primary tumor resection. The donors, 60 to 80 patients with untreated early-stage non-small cell lung cancer, provided the samples. Whole RNA came from tumor, nontumor lung or frozen PBMC and was sequenced without being sorted. V was cut by 7 bases and J by 0 bases, with 13 bases left in between. This CDR3 region has 16 residues. Looked up from germline, CDR1 is ENHRY and CDR2 is SYGVKD. MiXCR was run by TCRdb on the 5' RACE reads, yielding one entry per CDR3 protein. The table includes roughly 8,000 distinct CDR3 sequences, approximately 8.3% detected once. The data were taken from a study of spatial heterogeneity in lung cancer. Study observations and caveats: Tumor mutation count correlated with how many alpha and beta TCRs expanded intratumorally.

The chain recombines TRBV10-3 with TRBJ2-6; the D gene is possibly TRBD1 (6 bases). Sequenced here: lung tumor tissue, sampled at surgery. The receptor was isolated from a male donor with early-stage non-small cell lung cancer. In DNA form, the CDR3 reads TGTGCCATCACCCAGGGGAGCCCCTCTGGGGCCAACGTCCTGACTTTC. This sequence encodes CAITQGSPSGANVLTF.